Below, 20 T cell receptor beta chains from the same sample are listed, as sequenced in a study of blood T cell repertoires in COVID-19 (dated by TCRdb to the early 2020s). Library prep was done by the immunoSEQ multiplex PCR assay. TCRdb's version of the immuneACCESS table is confined to in-frame rearrangements and falls short of the full clone set. An unresolved V gene accounts for under half of the shortfall where checked; the remainder is of unknown origin. The sample table contains around 290,000 clones; only one count was recorded for approximately 86% of them. The top ten clones comprise over 2.5% of the sample. Sequencing was done on a sample of PBMCs or T cells enriched from blood (not recorded which). The receptors were sampled from a young woman who had recovered from COVID-19.

The CDR3 sequence is CASSFQGGRETQYF. The CDR3 DNA sequence: TGTGCCAGCAGCTTCCAGGGTGGGAGGGAGACCCAGTACTTC. This chain links TRBV7-2 with TRBJ2-5, with a possible D match to TRBD2 (6 bases). The CDR3 length is 14 residues. Germline CDR1 and CDR2: SGHTA and FQGNSA. V was trimmed by 3 bases and J by 5 bases, leaving 13 bases between them. The full variable domain, its missing parts supplied by reference TRBV7-2 and TRBJ2-5, is GAGVSQSPSNKVTEKGKDVELRCDPISGHTALYWYRQSLGQGLEFLIYFQGNSAPDKSGLPSDRFSAERTGGSVSTLTIQRTQQEDSAVYLCASSFQGGRETQYFGPGTRLLVL.

The chain couples TRBV27 to TRBJ2-1, with TRBD2 matching over 8 bases. With V trimmed by 5 bases and J by 6 bases, 12 bases remained unmatched. Germline CDR1 MNHEY, CDR2 SMNVEV (reference sequence). This CDR3 has 16 residues. Here the CDR3 reads CASSTPGAGAPNEQFF. The CDR3 DNA reads TGTGCCAGCAGTACCCCCGGAGCGGGAGCCCCCAATGAGCAGTTCTTC.

This clone has just one count. The gene calls are TRBV28 and TRBJ1-2, with TRBD1 matching 9 bases. The length of the CDR3 is 17 residues. Germline CDR1 MDHEN, CDR2 SYDVKM. V dropped 3 bases and J dropped 6; count of bases not matched to a gene: 14. CDR3 nucleotides: TGTGCCAGCAGTTTTTACGCAATGGGACAGGGAGAGGATGGCTACACCTTC. Its protein is CASSFYAMGQGEDGYTF.

This chain joins TRBV27 and TRBJ1-6; perhaps TRBD1 as D (5 bases). Germline lookup yields CDR1 MNHEY and CDR2 SMNVEV (reference sequence). The length of the CDR3 is 13 residues. Trimming removed 3 bases from V and 8 bases from J, with 8 bases in between. The CDR3 spells CASSFRGDSPLHF. Here the CDR3 DNA reads TGTGCCAGCAGTTTCCGGGGGGATTCACCCCTCCACTTT.

The chain couples TRBV7-2 to TRBJ2-1; 8 bases match TRBD2. The CDR3 loop spans 17 amino acids. The germline V gene has CDR1 SGHTA and CDR2 FQGNSA. The V gene end was trimmed by 3 bases and the J gene end by 6 bases; junction bases not matched to a gene: 13. The CDR3 here is CASSFSSGSFSGNEQFF. The CDR3 nucleotides are TGTGCCAGCAGCTTTTCGAGCGGGAGTTTTTCCGGCAATGAGCAGTTCTTC.

This chain uses TRBV14 with TRBJ2-3, with D tentatively TRBD2 (5 bases). Trimming removed 5 bases at V and 2 bases at J, with 8 bases between. Germline V gives CDR1 SGHDN, CDR2 FVKESK. CDR3 size: 13 residues. CDR3 DNA: TGTGCCAGCAGCTGGCGGGTCACAGATACGCAGTATTTT. This codes for CASSWRVTDTQYF.

The chain carries TRBV24-1 and TRBJ2-2, with D unclear. The CDR3 is 14 residues long. V shed 1 base and J shed 4 bases, with 6 bases lying between them. Germline CDR1 KGHDR, CDR2 SFDVKD. The CDR3 sequence is CATSDFWLTGELFF. The CDR3 region has the DNA TGTGCCACCAGTGATTTTTGGCTCACCGGGGAGCTGTTTTTT.

The V gene is TRBV13, the J gene TRBJ2-3; tentative D call: TRBD2 (6 bases). The CDR3 covers 16 residues. The germline gives CDR1 PRHDT, CDR2 FYEKMQ (reference sequence). V was shortened by 4 bases and J by 2 bases, with 16 bases between the two germline ends. The CDR3 sequence is CASSSDTGLITDTQYF. DNA of the CDR3: TGTGCCAGCAGCTCGGATACGGGACTCATCACAGATACGCAGTATTTT.

CDR3 DNA: TGTGCCAGCAGCCGGGGACAGGGAAACACTGAAGCTTTCTTT. Translating it yields CASSRGQGNTEAFF. The chain uses TRBV6-5 and TRBJ1-1; TRBD1 matches at 9 bases. This CDR3 spans 14 amino acids. Germline CDR1 MNHEY, CDR2 SVGAGI. V lost 6 bases to trimming and J lost 2 bases; unmatched junction nucleotides: 4.

The V call is TRBV4-3, the J call TRBJ2-5; D not resolved. Germline V CDR1 and CDR2: LGHNA, YSLEER. Trimming cost V 0 bases and J 4 bases, with 6 bases left between them. This CDR3 is built from 13 residues. CDR3 bases: TGCGCCAGCAGCCAAGATGTTAGAGAGACCCAGTACTTC. It codes for CASSQDVRETQYF.

The V and J genes are TRBV28 and TRBJ2-1; the match to TRBD2 covers 15 bases. The junction had 8 bases not matched to a gene; V was cut back by 4 bases and J by 10 bases. Germline V gene data show CDR1 as MDHEN and CDR2 as SYDVKM. This CDR3 has 16 amino acids. The CDR3 sequence is CASSSPRTSGRGEQFF. The CDR3 region has the DNA TGTGCCAGCAGTTCTCCACGGACTAGCGGGAGGGGGGAGCAGTTCTTC.

The chain joins TRBV29-1 to TRBJ2-7; D is perhaps TRBD2 (5 bases). The germline V and J ends were trimmed by 6 bases and 0 bases, with 12 bases remaining between them. The CDR3 covers 13 residues. Germline CDR1 SQVTM, CDR2 ANQGSEA. CDR3 DNA: TGCAGCGTCCTGGGAGTCAGCTCCTACGAGCAGTACTTC. Amino acid sequence: CSVLGVSSYEQYF.

V is TRBV11-2 and J is TRBJ1-1; D is ambiguous. The germline gives CDR1 SGHAT, CDR2 FQNNGV. There are 14 residues in the CDR3. V was clipped by 1 base and J by 7 bases, with 13 bases between them. This CDR3 is CASSLGGSLGEAFF. DNA of the CDR3: TGTGCCAGCAGCTTAGGAGGGAGCCTGGGTGAAGCTTTCTTT.

The chain recombines TRBV9 with TRBJ2-1, with 8 positions matching TRBD2. Trimming at V came to 3 bases and at J to 5 bases, leaving 7 bases not matched to a gene. The germline gives CDR1 SGDLS, CDR2 YYNGEE. CDR3 size: 15 residues. The CDR3 sequence: CASSAEPGGDNEQFF. CDR3 sequence (DNA): TGTGCCAGCAGCGCCGAACCGGGGGGGGACAATGAGCAGTTCTTC.

Only one count was recorded for this clone. This chain uses TRBV4-3 with TRBJ1-1; D possibly corresponds to TRBD1 (6 bases). The germline V and J ends were trimmed by 3 bases and 2 bases, with 10 bases remaining between them. The germline V gene encodes CDR1 LGHNA and CDR2 YSLEER. This CDR3 comprises 14 residues. The chain's CDR3 is CASSQVQGNTEAFF. The CDR3 DNA is TGCGCCAGCAGCCAGGTACAGGGAAACACTGAAGCTTTCTTT.

V usage is TRBV6-5 and J usage is TRBJ2-1; TRBD1 matches 8 bases. The germline gives CDR1 MNHEY, CDR2 SVGAGI. V was pared by 4 bases and J by 4 bases, with 9 bases of the junction left unmatched. The CDR3 is 16 residues long. CDR3 region: CASSFVTGGLYNEQFF. CDR3 in DNA: TGTGCCAGCAGTTTCGTAACAGGGGGATTATACAATGAGCAGTTCTTC.

J is TRBJ2-7 and V is TRBV27, with D possibly matching TRBD2 (7 bases). The CDR3 is 13 amino acids. The V gene's germline CDR1 is MNHEY and CDR2 SMNVEV (reference sequence). V was cut by 9 bases and J by 3 bases, with 15 bases left in between. Here the CDR3 DNA reads TGTGCCAGTAGGAGGGAGGGGGACTACGAGCAGTACTTC. Its protein is CASRREGDYEQYF.

This clone was counted a single time. This chain connects TRBV5-1 to TRBJ1-2; TRBD1 aligns across 8 bases. V dropped 0 bases and J dropped 4; count of bases not matched to a gene: 5. The germline V gene has CDR1 SGHRS and CDR2 YFSETQ. The CDR3 extends over 15 amino acids. DNA for the CDR3: TGCGCCAGCAGCTTGGGTACAGGGGGAACCTATGGCTACACCTTC. It is translated as CASSLGTGGTYGYTF.

The chain joins TRBV19 to TRBJ2-1; D possibly corresponds to TRBD1 (6 bases). CDR1 and CDR2 from the germline V gene are LNHDA and SQIVND (reference sequence). The ends were cut back, 7 bases at V and 7 bases at J, with 11 bases in the middle. The CDR3 sequence is 12 residues long. In nucleotides, the CDR3 is TGTGCCAGTATGGGGGCCCCGAATGAGCAGTTCTTC. It specifies CASMGAPNEQFF.

The rearrangement joins TRBV18 to TRBJ2-2; perhaps TRBD2 as D (7 bases). The germline V and J ends were trimmed by 4 bases and 6 bases, with 24 bases remaining between them. The CDR3 runs 18 residues. The germline V gene has CDR1 KGHSH and CDR2 LQKENI. Written as DNA, the CDR3 is TGTGCCAGCTCACTACCGGACAGTAGCGGGCTAAGACCCGGGGAGCTGTTTTTT. Protein sequence: CASSLPDSSGLRPGELFF.